This T cell receptor beta chain appears in the sequencing data of a study of blood T cell repertoires in COVID-19. Germline CDR1 reads MNHNS; CDR2 reads SASEGT. Trimming cost V 2 bases and J 6 bases, with 14 bases left between them. This CDR3 has 16 residues. Libraries were prepared by immunoSEQ multiplex PCR; TCRdb keeps only in-frame clonotypes and omits some of them. The sample lists about 180,000 clones, 86% occurring once. V is TRBV6-1 and J is TRBJ1-6; TRBD1 is a possible D gene (6 bases). Specimen: peripheral blood. This TCR derives from a man in his fifties with active or convalescent COVID-19. In DNA form, the CDR3 reads TGTGCCAGCAGTGAAAGTGGCAGGGGACGTAATTCACCCCTCCACTTT. Protein sequence: CASSESGRGRNSPLHF.